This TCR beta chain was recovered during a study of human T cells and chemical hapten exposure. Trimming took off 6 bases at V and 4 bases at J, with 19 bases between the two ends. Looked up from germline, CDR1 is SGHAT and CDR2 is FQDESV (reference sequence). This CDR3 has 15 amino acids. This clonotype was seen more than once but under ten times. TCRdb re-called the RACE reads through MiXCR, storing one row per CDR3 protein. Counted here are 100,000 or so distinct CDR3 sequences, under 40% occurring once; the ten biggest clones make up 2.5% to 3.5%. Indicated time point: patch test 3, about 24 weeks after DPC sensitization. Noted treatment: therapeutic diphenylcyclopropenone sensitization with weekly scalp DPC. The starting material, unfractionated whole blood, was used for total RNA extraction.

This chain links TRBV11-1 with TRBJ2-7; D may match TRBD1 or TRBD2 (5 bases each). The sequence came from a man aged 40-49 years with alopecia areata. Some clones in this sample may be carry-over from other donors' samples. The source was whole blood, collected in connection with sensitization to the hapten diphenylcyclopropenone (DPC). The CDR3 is CASSYGLFGAYEQYF. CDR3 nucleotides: TGTGCCAGCAGTTATGGCCTCTTCGGGGCGTACGAGCAGTACTTC.